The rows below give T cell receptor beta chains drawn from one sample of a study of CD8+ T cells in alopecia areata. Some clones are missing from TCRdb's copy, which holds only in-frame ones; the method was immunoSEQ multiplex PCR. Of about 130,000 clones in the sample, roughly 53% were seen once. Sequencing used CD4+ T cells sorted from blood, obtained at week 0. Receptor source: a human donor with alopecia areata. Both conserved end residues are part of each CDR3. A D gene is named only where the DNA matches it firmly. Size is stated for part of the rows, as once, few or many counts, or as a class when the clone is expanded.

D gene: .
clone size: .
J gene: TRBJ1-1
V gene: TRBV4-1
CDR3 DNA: TGCGCCAGCAGCCAAGATATCGATAACACTGAAGCTTTCTTT
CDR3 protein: CASSQDIDNTEAFF

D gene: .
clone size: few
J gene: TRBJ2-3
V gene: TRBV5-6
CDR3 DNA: TGTGCCAGCAGCCAACTAGCAGGGGGGGGCACAGATACGCAGTATTTT
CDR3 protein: CASSQLAGGGTDTQYF

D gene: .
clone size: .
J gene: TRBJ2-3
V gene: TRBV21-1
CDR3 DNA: TGTGCCAGCAGCTTTTGTCCTGGCCCAGATACGCAGTATTTT
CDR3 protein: CASSFCPGPDTQYF

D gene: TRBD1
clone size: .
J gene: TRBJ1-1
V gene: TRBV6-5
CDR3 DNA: TGTGCCAGCAGTCCGGACAGGGGGCTGAACACTGAAGCTTTCTTT
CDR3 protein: CASSPDRGLNTEAFF

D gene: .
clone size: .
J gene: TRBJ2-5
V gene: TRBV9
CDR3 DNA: TGTGCCAGCAGCGGGTCAGGCGAGACCCAGTACTTC
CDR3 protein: CASSGSGETQYF

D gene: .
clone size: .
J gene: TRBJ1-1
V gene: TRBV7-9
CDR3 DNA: TGTGCCAGCAGCTTGGGTTCGGTAGGGGCTGAAGCTTTCTTT
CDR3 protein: CASSLGSVGAEAFF

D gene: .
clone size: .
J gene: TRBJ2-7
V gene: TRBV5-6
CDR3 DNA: TGTGCCAGCAGCTTGTGGGGGTACGAGCAGTACTTC
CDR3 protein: CASSLWGYEQYF

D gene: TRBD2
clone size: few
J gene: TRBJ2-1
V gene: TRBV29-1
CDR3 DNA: TGCAGCGTAGAAACTAGCGGGTTACCCTACAATGAGCAGTTCTTC
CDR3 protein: CSVETSGLPYNEQFF

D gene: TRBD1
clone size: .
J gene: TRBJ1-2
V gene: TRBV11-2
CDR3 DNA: TGTGCCAGCAGCCCGTTGACAGGGCGCTATGGCTACACCTTC
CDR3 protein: CASSPLTGRYGYTF

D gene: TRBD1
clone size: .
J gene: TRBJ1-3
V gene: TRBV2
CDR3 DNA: TGTGCCAGCAGAACAACAGGGGCGTCCTGGTTT
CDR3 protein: CASRTTGASWF

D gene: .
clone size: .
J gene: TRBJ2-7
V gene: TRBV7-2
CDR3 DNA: TGTGCCAGCAGCTTAGTCGAAGGACCCTACGAGCAGTACTTC
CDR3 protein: CASSLVEGPYEQYF

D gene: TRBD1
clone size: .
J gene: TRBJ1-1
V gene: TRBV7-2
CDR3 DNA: TGTGCCAGCAGCCCAGACAGGGGGGGCACTGAAGCTTTCTTT
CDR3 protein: CASSPDRGGTEAFF

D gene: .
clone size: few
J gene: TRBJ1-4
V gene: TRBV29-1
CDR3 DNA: TGCAGCGTTGAAGATCAGTCTGACAATGAAAAACTGTTTTTT
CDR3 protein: CSVEDQSDNEKLFF

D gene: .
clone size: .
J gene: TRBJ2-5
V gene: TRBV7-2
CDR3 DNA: TGTGCCAGCAGCTTAGATGCTCCGGGACTGAGGAGGGAGACCCAGTACTTC
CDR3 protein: CASSLDAPGLRRETQYF

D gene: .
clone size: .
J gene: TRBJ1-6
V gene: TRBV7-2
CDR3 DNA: TGTGCCAGCAGAACAGGGTTATCCCCCCCGTTCGTTTCACCCCTCCACTTT
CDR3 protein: CASRTGLSPPFVSPLHF

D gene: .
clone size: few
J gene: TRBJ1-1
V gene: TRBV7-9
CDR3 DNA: TGTGCCAGCAGCCCGGACGGGGCCTCCAAGGCTTTCTTT
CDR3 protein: CASSPDGASKAFF

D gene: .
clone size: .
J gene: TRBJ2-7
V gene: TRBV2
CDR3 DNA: TGTGCCAGCAGGGGAGGTACTTACGAGCAGTACTTC
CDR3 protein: CASRGGTYEQYF

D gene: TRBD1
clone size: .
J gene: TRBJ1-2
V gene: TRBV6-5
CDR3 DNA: TGTGCCAGCAGTCACCGGGACAGGGTGGGAGGCTACACCTTC
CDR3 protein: CASSHRDRVGGYTF

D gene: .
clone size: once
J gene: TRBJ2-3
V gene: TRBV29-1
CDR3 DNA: TGCAGCGTTGGATTGCGAACAGATACGCAGTATTTT
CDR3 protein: CSVGLRTDTQYF

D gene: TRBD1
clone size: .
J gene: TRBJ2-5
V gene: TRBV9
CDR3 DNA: TGTGCCAGCAGCCCACGCCAGGGACAGCAAGAGACCCAGTACTTC
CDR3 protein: CASSPRQGQQETQYF

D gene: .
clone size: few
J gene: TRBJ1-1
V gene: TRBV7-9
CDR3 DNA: TGTGCCAGCAGCCAAGGGTTGGAAGCTTTCTTT
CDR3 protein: CASSQGLEAFF

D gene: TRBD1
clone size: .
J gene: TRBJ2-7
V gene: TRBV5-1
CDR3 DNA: TGCGCCAGCAGATGGGGACAGGGCCCCTACGAGCAGTACTTC
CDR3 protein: CASRWGQGPYEQYF

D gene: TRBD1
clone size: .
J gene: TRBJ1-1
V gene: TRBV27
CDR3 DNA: TGTGCCAGCAGAAAAACCGGGACAGGGGTTACCAACGAAGCTTTCTTT
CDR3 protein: CASRKTGTGVTNEAFF

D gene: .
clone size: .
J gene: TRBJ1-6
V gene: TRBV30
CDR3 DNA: TGTGCCTGGAGTGCCATCCCGACCCCAAGGGGTAGGGATTCACCCCTCCACTTT
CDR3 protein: CAWSAIPTPRGRDSPLHF

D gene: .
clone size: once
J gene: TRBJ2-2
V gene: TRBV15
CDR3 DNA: TGTGCCACCAGCACAAACAGGGTGGGCACCGGGGAGCTGTTTTTT
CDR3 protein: CATSTNRVGTGELFF

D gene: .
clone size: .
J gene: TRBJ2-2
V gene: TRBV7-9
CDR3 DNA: TGTGCCAGCAGCTTTCGGACACCGAACACCGGGGAGCTGTTTTTT
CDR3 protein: CASSFRTPNTGELFF

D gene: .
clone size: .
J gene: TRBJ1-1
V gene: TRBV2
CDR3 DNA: TGTGCCTCGGGGGCGGAGGTTCGACTTGAAGCTTTCTTT
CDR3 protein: CASGAEVRLEAFF

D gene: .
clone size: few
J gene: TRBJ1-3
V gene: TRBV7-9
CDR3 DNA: TGTGCCAGCAGCCAACGGGGGTTGAGCGGAAACACCATATATTTT
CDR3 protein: CASSQRGLSGNTIYF

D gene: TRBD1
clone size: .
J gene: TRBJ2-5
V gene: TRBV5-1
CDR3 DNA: TGCGCCAGCAGCTTGGGGGACAGAAGAAGCACGGAGACCCAGTACTTC
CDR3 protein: CASSLGDRRSTETQYF

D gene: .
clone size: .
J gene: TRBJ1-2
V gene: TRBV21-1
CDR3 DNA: TGTGCCAGCAGCAAAGGGGGGCTAATGGAGGGAAACGGCTACACCTTC
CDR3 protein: CASSKGGLMEGNGYTF

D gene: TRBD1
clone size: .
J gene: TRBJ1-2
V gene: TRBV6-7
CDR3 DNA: TGTGCCAGCAGGCCTCGGACAGGGAGGAACTATGGCTACACCTTC
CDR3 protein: CASRPRTGRNYGYTF

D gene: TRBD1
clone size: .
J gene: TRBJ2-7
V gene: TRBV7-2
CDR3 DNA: TGTGCCAGCAGCTCATCCGGGACAGACTACGAGCAGTACTTC
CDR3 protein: CASSSSGTDYEQYF

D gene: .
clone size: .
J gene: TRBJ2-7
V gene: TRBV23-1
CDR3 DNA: TGCGCCAGCAGTCAATTTCAGATGGCGCAGTACTTC
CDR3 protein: CASSQFQMAQYF

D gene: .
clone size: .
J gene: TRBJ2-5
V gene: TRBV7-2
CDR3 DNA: TGTGCCAGCAGCCCACTGATACAAGAGACCCAGTACTTC
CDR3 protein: CASSPLIQETQYF

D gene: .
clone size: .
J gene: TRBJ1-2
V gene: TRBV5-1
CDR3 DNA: TGCGCCAGCAGCTTGGATGGACAGTCGGGCTACACCTTC
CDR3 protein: CASSLDGQSGYTF

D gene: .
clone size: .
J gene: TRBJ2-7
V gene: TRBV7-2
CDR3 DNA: TGTGCCAGCAGCTTAGTAGACGCCTACTACGAGCAGTACTTC
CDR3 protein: CASSLVDAYYEQYF

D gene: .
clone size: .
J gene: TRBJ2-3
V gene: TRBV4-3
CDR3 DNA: TGCGCCAGCAGCCAAGCCCTAGGGGGTAGCGGTAGCACAGATACGCAGTATTTT
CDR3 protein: CASSQALGGSGSTDTQYF

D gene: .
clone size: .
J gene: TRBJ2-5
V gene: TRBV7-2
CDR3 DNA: TGTGCCAGCAGCTCCCGGAGGGGGCGAGAGACCCAGTACTTC
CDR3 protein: CASSSRRGRETQYF

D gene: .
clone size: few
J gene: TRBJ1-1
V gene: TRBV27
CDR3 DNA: TGTGCCAGCAGCCGTCGAGTGGGGCCCTCGAACACTGAAGCTTTCTTT
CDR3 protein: CASSRRVGPSNTEAFF

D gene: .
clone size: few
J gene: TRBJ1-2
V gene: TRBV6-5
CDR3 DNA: TGTGCCAGCAGGCCACTGGGACGGCCCTATGGCTACACCTTC
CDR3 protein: CASRPLGRPYGYTF

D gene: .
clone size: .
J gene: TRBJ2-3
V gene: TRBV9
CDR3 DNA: TGTGCCAGCAGCAGAGGAGCGGAAACAGATACGCAGTATTTT
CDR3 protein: CASSRGAETDTQYF

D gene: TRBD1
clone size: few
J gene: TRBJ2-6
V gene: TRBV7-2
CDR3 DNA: TGTGCCAGCATCCCGGGACAGGGGTACTCTGGGGCCAACGTCCTGACTTTC
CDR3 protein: CASIPGQGYSGANVLTF

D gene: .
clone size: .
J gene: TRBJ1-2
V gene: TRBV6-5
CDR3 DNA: TGTGCCAGCAGTCAACTAGACAGTTATGGCTACACCTTC
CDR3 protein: CASSQLDSYGYTF

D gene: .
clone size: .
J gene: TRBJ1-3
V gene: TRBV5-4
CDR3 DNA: TGTGCCAGCCAGGGTGCAGGGGTAAACACCATATATTTT
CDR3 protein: CASQGAGVNTIYF

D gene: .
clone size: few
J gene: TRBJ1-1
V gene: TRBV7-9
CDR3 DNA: TGTGCCAGCAGCTTAGGGGGAATGATGGGCACTGAAGCTTTCTTT
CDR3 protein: CASSLGGMMGTEAFF

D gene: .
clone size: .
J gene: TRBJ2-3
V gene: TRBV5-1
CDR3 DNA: TGCGCCAGCAGCTATGCCCAACAGGCAGATACGCAGTATTTT
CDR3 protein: CASSYAQQADTQYF

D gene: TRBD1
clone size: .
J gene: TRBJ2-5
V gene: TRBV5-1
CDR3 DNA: TGCGCCAGCAGCGGGGGACAGAAAGAGACCCAGTACTTC
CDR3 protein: CASSGGQKETQYF

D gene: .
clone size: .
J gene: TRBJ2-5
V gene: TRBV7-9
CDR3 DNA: TGTGCCAGCAGCCCGCCCCCGAGGAGGGAGACCCAGTACTTC
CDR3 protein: CASSPPPRRETQYF

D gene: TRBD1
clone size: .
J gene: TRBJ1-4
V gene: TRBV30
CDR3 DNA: TGTGCCTGGAGTGTAAAGGGGGCAGGAGAAAAACTGTTTTTT
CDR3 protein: CAWSVKGAGEKLFF

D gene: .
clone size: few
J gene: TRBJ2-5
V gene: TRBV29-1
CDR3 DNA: TGCAGCGTTGATAGGCAGGGCGCCCAAGAGACCCAGTACTTC
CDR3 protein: CSVDRQGAQETQYF

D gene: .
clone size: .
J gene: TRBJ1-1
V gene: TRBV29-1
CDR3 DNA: TGCAGCGTTGGGACAGCCAACACTGAAGCTTTCTTT
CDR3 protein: CSVGTANTEAFF

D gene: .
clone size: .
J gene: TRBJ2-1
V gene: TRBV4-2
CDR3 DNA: TGTGCCAGCAGCCAAGACCAGGGGGGGAATGAGCAGTTCTTC
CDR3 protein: CASSQDQGGNEQFF

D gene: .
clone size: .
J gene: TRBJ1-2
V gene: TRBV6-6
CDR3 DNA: TGTGCCAGCAGTTACTCGACTGGCGGGGAGGGTGGCTACACCTTC
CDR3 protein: CASSYSTGGEGGYTF

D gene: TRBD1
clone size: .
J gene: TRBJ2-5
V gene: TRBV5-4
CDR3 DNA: TGTGCCAGCAGCTCACAGGGGAGAGAGACCCAGTACTTC
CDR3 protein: CASSSQGRETQYF

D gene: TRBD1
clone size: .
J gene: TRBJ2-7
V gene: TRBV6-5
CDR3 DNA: TGTGCCAGCAGTGCGTGGACAGGGTCGACGTACGAGCAGTACTTC
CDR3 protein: CASSAWTGSTYEQYF

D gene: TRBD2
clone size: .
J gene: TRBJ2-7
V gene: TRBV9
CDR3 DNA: TGTGCCAGCAGCGTAGGACTAGCGGGGGCCTACGAGCAGTACTTC
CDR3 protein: CASSVGLAGAYEQYF

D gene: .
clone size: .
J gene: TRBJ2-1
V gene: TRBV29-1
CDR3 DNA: TGCAGCGTTGGCTCGGCAGGGTTGGTTGGAATGGAGCAGTTCTTC
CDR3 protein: CSVGSAGLVGMEQFF

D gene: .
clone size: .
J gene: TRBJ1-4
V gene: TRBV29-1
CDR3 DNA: TGCAGCGCCGCGGTGTACGAAAAACTGTTTTTT
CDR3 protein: CSAAVYEKLFF

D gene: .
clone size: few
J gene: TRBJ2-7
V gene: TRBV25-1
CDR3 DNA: TGTGCCAGCAGGCAGACAGGGAGGAACGAGCAGTACTTC
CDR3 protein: CASRQTGRNEQYF